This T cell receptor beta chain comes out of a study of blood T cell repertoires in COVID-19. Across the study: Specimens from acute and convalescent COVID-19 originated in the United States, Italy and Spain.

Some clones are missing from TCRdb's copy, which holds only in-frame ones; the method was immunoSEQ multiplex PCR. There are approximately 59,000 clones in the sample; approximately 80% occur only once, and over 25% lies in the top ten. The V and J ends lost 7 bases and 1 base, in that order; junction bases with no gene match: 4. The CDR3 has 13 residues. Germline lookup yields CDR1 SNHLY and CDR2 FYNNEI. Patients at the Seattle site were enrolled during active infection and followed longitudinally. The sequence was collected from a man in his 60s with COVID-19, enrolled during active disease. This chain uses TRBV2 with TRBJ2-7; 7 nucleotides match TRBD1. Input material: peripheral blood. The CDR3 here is CASNRGGSYEQYF. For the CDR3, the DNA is TGTGCCAGCAACAGGGGCGGTTCCTACGAGCAGTACTTC.